Below are 32 T cell receptor beta chains sequenced from a single sample in a study of cytotoxic CD8 clonotypes in ibrutinib-treated CLL (dated by TCRdb to about 2021). The time point label, as the study defines it: less than 30 months on ibrutinib. Receptors were amplified or captured by the immunoSEQ multiplex PCR assay. TCRdb re-hosts the immuneACCESS table, in-frame sequences only. Its copies lack some clones; in the studies checked, an unresolved V gene accounts for under half of them, and the cause for the rest is not known. This sample holds approximately 120,000 clones; 45% to 65% were observed only once. 35% to 40% of the sample is taken by the ten largest. The sample here was PBMCs, taken after 24 months of ibrutinib treatment. Receptors originate from a human donor with chronic lymphocytic leukemia.

This chain's CDR3 is CASREMGQKETQYF. The CDR3 DNA follows: TGTGCCAGCAGAGAGATGGGACAGAAAGAGACCCAGTACTTC. The V call is TRBV2, the J call TRBJ2-5; TRBD1 matches 7 bases. V shed 6 bases and J 3 bases; nucleotides not matched to a gene: 7. The CDR3 spans 14 residues. CDR1 SNHLY and CDR2 FYNNEI come from the germline V gene.

This clone is a singleton in its sample. The CDR3 is CASSQDGTGNTEAFF. DNA of the CDR3: TGTGCCAGCAGTCAAGACGGGACAGGGAACACTGAAGCTTTCTTT. The rearrangement uses TRBV6-5 and TRBJ1-1; the match to TRBD1 covers 8 bases. This CDR3 is 15 amino acids long. Germline assignment: CDR1 MNHEY and CDR2 SVGAGI. The J segment lost 1 base and the V segment lost 5 bases, leaving 6 bases of the junction unmatched.

The chain joins TRBV29-1 to TRBJ2-3; D call uncertain. Deletions cut 4 bases from V and 9 bases from J, with 11 bases between. The CDR3 loop spans 11 amino acids. Germline assignment: CDR1 SQVTM and CDR2 ANQGSEA. CDR3 sequence (DNA): TGCAGCGTTGTCGGCAGAGAAACGCAGTATTTT. Translated, it gives CSVVGRETQYF.

V and J are TRBV11-2 and TRBJ1-1; D is ambiguous. V dropped 1 base and J dropped 4 bases, with 7 bases sitting between them. CDR3 length equals 13 residues. Germline V gene sequence: CDR1 SGHAT, CDR2 FQNNGV. The CDR3 protein is CASSLVLGTEAFF. CDR3 nucleotides: TGTGCCAGCAGCTTAGTTTTGGGCACTGAAGCTTTCTTT.

This chain connects TRBV20-1 to TRBJ2-4; D is perhaps TRBD1 (5 bases). The CDR3 covers 10 residues. CDR1 is DFQATT, CDR2 SNEGSKA, per germline (reference sequence). The germline V and J ends were trimmed by 5 bases and 9 bases, with 8 bases remaining between them. The CDR3, as DNA: TGCAGTGCTGGACAATTCATTCAGTACTTC. Translating it yields CSAGQFIQYF.

The V call is TRBV5-1, the J call TRBJ1-2; possibly TRBD1 for D (5 bases). With 0 bases removed from V and 4 bases from J, the gap between germline ends came to 10 bases. This CDR3 region has 14 residues. Germline V gene lookup returns CDR1 SGHRS and CDR2 YFSETQ. The CDR3 DNA follows: TGCGCCAGCAGCTTGGGCTCAAGGGGCTATGGCTACACCTTC. It yields the protein CASSLGSRGYGYTF.

V gene TRBV18 combines with J gene TRBJ2-7, with a tentative D call TRBD1 (6 bases). Germline loops: CDR1 KGHSH, CDR2 LQKENI. The CDR3 runs 14 residues. V was shortened by 4 bases and J by 0 bases, with 10 bases between the two germline ends. The CDR3 reads CASSLKGDSYEQYF. The DNA for the CDR3 is TGTGCCAGCTCACTCAAGGGGGACTCCTACGAGCAGTACTTC. The full variable domain, its missing parts supplied by reference TRBV18 and TRBJ2-7, is NAGVMQNPRHLVRRRGQEARLRCSPMKGHSHVYWYRQLPEEGLKFMVYLQKENIIDESGMPKERFSAEFPKEGPSILRIQQVVRGDSAAYFCASSLKGDSYEQYFGPGTRLTVT.

This clone showed up just once. The chain is built from TRBV15 and TRBJ1-4; 9 bases agree with TRBD1. The CDR3 runs to 15 residues. Germline V CDR1 and CDR2: LNHNV, YYDKDF (reference sequence). With 5 bases clipped from V and 5 bases from J, the junction kept 6 bases outside the gene matches. The CDR3 loop reads CATSSLGQGNEKLFF. In DNA, the CDR3 is TGTGCCACCAGCTCCCTGGGACAGGGCAATGAAAAACTGTTTTTT.

This chain links TRBV5-1 with TRBJ1-1, with 9 bases matching TRBD1. The CDR3 runs to 15 residues. Germline V lookup: CDR1 SGHRS, CDR2 YFSETQ. V was clipped by 3 bases and J by 4 bases; unmatched bases: 7. The CDR3 sequence: CASSSGDRVATEAFF. As DNA, the CDR3 is TGCGCCAGCAGCTCTGGGGACAGGGTGGCCACTGAAGCTTTCTTT.

The chain recombines TRBV2 with TRBJ1-2; possibly TRBD1 for D (6 bases). V gave up 1 base and J gave up 6 bases, with 15 bases separating them. This CDR3 has 15 amino acids. The germline V gene has CDR1 SNHLY and CDR2 FYNNEI. This CDR3 is CASSEGVGGWNGYTF. The CDR3 nucleotides read TGTGCCAGCAGTGAAGGGGTAGGGGGATGGAATGGCTACACCTTC.

The rearrangement links TRBV10-1 to TRBJ1-1; D gene unclear. The CDR3 is 12 amino acids. Germline loops: CDR1 WNHNN, CDR2 SYGVQD (reference sequence). The V end lost 8 bases, the J end lost 2 bases, and 9 bases lay between the germline ends. DNA for the CDR3: TGCGCCAGCGCGGACGTAAACACTGAAGCTTTCTTT. Encoded protein: CASADVNTEAFF.

This clone has more than one count but fewer than ten. The J gene is TRBJ2-2, the V gene TRBV5-4; D is perhaps TRBD1 (7 bases). The CDR3 spans 17 residues. Trimming took 0 bases from V and 4 from J, leaving 16 bases between them. Germline loops: CDR1 SGHNT, CDR2 YYREEE (reference sequence). The CDR3 sequence is CASSLVGGGRGTGELFF. CDR3 coding DNA: TGTGCCAGCAGCTTGGTAGGAGGGGGCCGCGGCACCGGGGAGCTGTTTTTT.

This clone was recorded a few times. The chain employs TRBV18 and TRBJ2-5; TRBD2 aligns across 8 bases. J lost 4 bases, V lost 4 bases, and 8 bases had no gene match. Germline CDR1 is KGHSH and CDR2 is LQKENI. The CDR3 runs 15 residues. Written as DNA, the CDR3 is TGTGCCAGCTCACGGGCGGCTACTAGCGGAGAGACCCAGTACTTC. Its protein product is CASSRAATSGETQYF.

The chain couples TRBV25-1 to TRBJ2-1; TRBD2 is a possible D gene (5 bases). Trimming removed 4 bases from V and 8 bases from J, with 15 bases in between. CDR1 and CDR2 from the germline V gene are MGHDK and SYGVNS. The CDR3 totals 14 residues. The chain's CDR3 is CASSVTGKRDEQFF. CDR3 sequence (DNA): TGTGCCAGCAGTGTTACCGGGAAGCGAGATGAGCAGTTCTTC.

The V gene is TRBV18, the J gene TRBJ2-7; 10 bases are shared with TRBD1. The CDR3 consists of 15 residues. Germline V gene sequence: CDR1 KGHSH, CDR2 LQKENI. V lost 3 bases to trimming and J lost 5 bases; unmatched junction nucleotides: 7. CDR3 nucleotides: TGTGCCAGCTCACCGGCGGGACAGGGGAACAACGAGCAGTACTTC. It is translated as CASSPAGQGNNEQYF.

The chain couples TRBV7-9 to TRBJ1-6; TRBD1 matches at 7 bases. The CDR3 loop spans 15 amino acids. Germline lookup yields CDR1 SEHNR and CDR2 FQNEAQ (reference sequence). J was trimmed by 10 bases and V by 10 bases; bases with no gene match: 16. The CDR3 loop reads CAIDRARGMGSPLHF. Here the CDR3 DNA reads TGTGCCATCGATCGGGCCAGGGGGATGGGGTCACCCCTCCACTTT.

The chain employs TRBV30 and TRBJ2-7; TRBD2 might be the D (5 bases). Trimming took 2 bases from V and 0 from J, leaving 8 bases between them. CDR3 length equals 13 residues. Germline CDR1 GTSNPN, CDR2 SVGIG (reference sequence). The CDR3 reads CAWSRRDSYEQYF. CDR3 bases: TGTGCCTGGAGTCGTCGGGACTCCTACGAGCAGTACTTC.

This clone was seen a handful of times. The chain recombines TRBV6-5 with TRBJ1-1; D is perhaps TRBD1 (5 bases). The CDR3 contains 13 residues. Germline V gene lookup returns CDR1 MNHEY and CDR2 SVGAGI. The germline V and J ends were trimmed by 2 bases and 7 bases, with 11 bases remaining between them. The CDR3 protein is CASSYPDTGEAFF. The CDR3, as DNA: TGTGCCAGCAGTTACCCGGACACGGGTGAAGCTTTCTTT.

The genes are TRBV7-8 and TRBJ2-7; TRBD2 agrees at 9 bases. CDR1 and CDR2 (germline): SGHVS, FQNEAQ. The length of the CDR3 is 14 residues. The J segment lost 12 bases and the V segment lost 1 base, leaving 10 bases of the junction unmatched. CDR3 nucleotide sequence: TGTGCCAGCAGCTTAGTTAGCGGGGGAAGGTCGCTGTACTTC. Protein product: CASSLVSGGRSLYF.

This clone occurred a few times. Other nucleotide sequences in the sample specify the same CDR3. The chain carries TRBV18 and TRBJ2-1; TRBD2 agrees at 9 bases. The CDR3 length is 19 residues. The ends lost 0 bases at V and 0 bases at J; junction bases unmatched: 9. The germline V gene encodes CDR1 KGHSH and CDR2 LQKENI. The CDR3 bases are TGTGCCAGCTCACCACCTAGCGGGGGACCGTCGAGCTCCTACAATGAGCAGTTCTTC. It yields the protein CASSPPSGGPSSSYNEQFF.

The V call is TRBV20-1, the J call TRBJ2-5; no clear D. Trimming left V 6 bases short and J 1 base short, with 6 bases between. CDR1 is DFQATT, CDR2 SNEGSKA, per germline (reference sequence). The CDR3 contains 11 residues. This chain's CDR3 is CSARTQETQYF. The CDR3 region has the DNA TGCAGTGCCCGGACCCAAGAGACCCAGTACTTC.

The chain is built from TRBV28 and TRBJ1-2; D ambiguous. Germline V gene lookup returns CDR1 MDHEN and CDR2 SYDVKM. V was clipped by 5 bases and J by 2 bases, with 9 bases between them. The CDR3 sequence is 13 residues long. CDR3 bases: TGTGCCAGCAGTATCACAGAGAACTATGGCTACACCTTC. Translation: CASSITENYGYTF.

The rearrangement joins TRBV11-3 to TRBJ2-1, with 11 bases fitting TRBD2. This CDR3 has 19 amino acids. Germline CDR1 and CDR2: SGHNT and YENEEA. Unmatched junction bases numbered 12, after V lost 5 bases and J lost 0 bases. The CDR3 sequence: CASSPGSGGASGSYNEQFF. The CDR3 nucleotides are TGTGCCAGCAGCCCGGGTAGCGGGGGGGCCTCTGGCTCCTACAATGAGCAGTTCTTC.

The table lists this clone with a few counts. The rearrangement joins TRBV9 to TRBJ1-1; 7 positions match TRBD1. Per the germline V gene, CDR1 is SGDLS and CDR2 is YYNGEE. The CDR3 totals 15 residues. With V trimmed by 4 bases and J by 1 base, 7 bases remained unmatched. CDR3 protein: CASSPHGTENTEAFF. Written as DNA, the CDR3 is TGTGCCAGCAGCCCACATGGGACAGAGAACACTGAAGCTTTCTTT. Together with reference TRBV9 and TRBJ1-1, the CDR3 gives the full variable domain: DSGVTQTPKHLITATGQRVTLRCSPRSGDLSVYWYQQSLDQGLQFLIQYYNGEERAKGNILERFSAQQFPDLHSELNLSSLELGDSALYFCASSPHGTENTEAFFGQGTRLTVV.

The rearrangement joins TRBV5-6 to TRBJ2-7; 12 nucleotides agree with TRBD1. The V gene's germline CDR1 is SGHDT and CDR2 YYEEEE. Unmatched junction bases numbered 6, after V lost 4 bases and J lost 7 bases. The CDR3 runs to 14 residues. In DNA form, the CDR3 reads TGTGCCAGCAGCCCTGGGACAGGGGGCTGGGAGCAGTACTTC. Translation: CASSPGTGGWEQYF.

This clone has a handful of counts. The chain carries TRBV18 and TRBJ1-2; tentative D call: TRBD1 (6 bases). The CDR3 totals 15 residues. Trimming removed 3 bases from V and 1 base from J, with 12 bases in between. Germline CDR1 reads KGHSH; CDR2 reads LQKENI. CDR3: CASSPTTGLNYGYTF. The CDR3 DNA follows: TGTGCCAGCTCACCGACGACAGGACTTAACTATGGCTACACCTTC.

This chain connects TRBV4-1 to TRBJ2-3; TRBD1 is a possible D gene (5 bases). CDR1 is MGHRA, CDR2 YSYEKL, per germline. This CDR3 is built from 11 residues. Trimming shortened V by 3 bases and J by 8 bases, and 6 bases separated the two germline ends. The CDR3 DNA reads TGCGCCAGCAGCCAGGGGCGTACGCAGTATTTT. This sequence encodes CASSQGRTQYF.

The CDR3 protein is CSVRRQGPQTEAFF. DNA for the CDR3: TGCAGCGTTCGAAGACAGGGACCACAAACTGAAGCTTTCTTT. The chain is built from TRBV29-1 and TRBJ1-1, with 7 bases identical to TRBD1. From germline, CDR1 is SQVTM and CDR2 ANQGSEA. V lost 5 bases to trimming and J lost 5 bases; unmatched junction nucleotides: 11. The CDR3 length is 14 residues. The entire variable domain, with the rest obtained from reference TRBV29-1 and TRBJ1-1, is as follows: SAVISQKPSRDICQRGTSLTIQCQVDSQVTMMFWYRQQPGQSLTLIATANQGSEATYESGFVIDKFPISRPNLTFSTLTVSNMSPEDSSIYLCSVRRQGPQTEAFFGQGTRLTVV.

In its sample, this clone was seen once. The rearrangement uses TRBV6-6 and TRBJ2-7; tentatively, D is TRBD2 (5 bases). The CDR3 covers 13 residues. Looked up from germline, CDR1 is MNHNY and CDR2 is SVGAGI (reference sequence). The ends were cut back, 6 bases at V and 5 bases at J, with 14 bases in the middle. As DNA, the CDR3 is TGTGCCAGCAGAATCCCAGCGGTCGACGAGCAGTACTTC. This encodes CASRIPAVDEQYF.

This clone was seen a few times. The V call is TRBV6-5, the J call TRBJ1-4, with TRBD1 identical over 8 bases. This CDR3 has 14 residues. Germline V gene data show CDR1 as MNHEY and CDR2 as SVGAGI. V was pared by 5 bases and J by 6 bases, with 5 bases of the junction left unmatched. This chain's CDR3 is CASSRQGRDEKLFF. Here the CDR3 DNA reads TGTGCCAGCAGTCGACAGGGGAGGGATGAAAAACTGTTTTTT.

The table lists this clone with a few counts. The chain joins TRBV30 to TRBJ1-5; D unresolved. The V end lost 1 base, the J end lost 4 bases, and 8 bases lay between the germline ends. The CDR3 is 13 amino acids. Germline-derived CDR1 and CDR2 are GTSNPN and SVGIG (reference sequence). CDR3: CAWSAERNQPQHF. Written as DNA, the CDR3 is TGTGCCTGGAGTGCTGAGAGGAATCAGCCCCAGCATTTT.

This rearrangement joins TRBV4-2 to TRBJ1-1; a possible D gene is TRBD1 (5 bases). The V gene lost 0 bases and the J gene lost 8 bases, with 10 bases spanning the gap. CDR1 and CDR2 (germline): LGHNA, YNFKEQ. This CDR3 contains 13 residues. Written as DNA, the CDR3 is TGTGCCAGCAGCCAAGAAATCGGGGGGGAAGCTTTCTTT. This codes for CASSQEIGGEAFF.